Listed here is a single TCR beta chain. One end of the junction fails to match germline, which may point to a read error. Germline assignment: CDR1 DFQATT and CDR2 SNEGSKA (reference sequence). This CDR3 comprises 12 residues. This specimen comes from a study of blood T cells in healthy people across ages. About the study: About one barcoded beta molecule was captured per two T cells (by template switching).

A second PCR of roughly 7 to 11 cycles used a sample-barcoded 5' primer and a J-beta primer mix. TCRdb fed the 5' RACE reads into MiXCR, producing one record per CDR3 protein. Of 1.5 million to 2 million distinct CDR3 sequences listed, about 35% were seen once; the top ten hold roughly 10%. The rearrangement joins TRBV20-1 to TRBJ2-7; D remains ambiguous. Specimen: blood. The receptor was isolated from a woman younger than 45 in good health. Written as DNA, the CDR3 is TGCAGGGCTAGTCCCGTAACCTACGAGCAGTACTTC. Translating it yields CRASPVTYEQYF.